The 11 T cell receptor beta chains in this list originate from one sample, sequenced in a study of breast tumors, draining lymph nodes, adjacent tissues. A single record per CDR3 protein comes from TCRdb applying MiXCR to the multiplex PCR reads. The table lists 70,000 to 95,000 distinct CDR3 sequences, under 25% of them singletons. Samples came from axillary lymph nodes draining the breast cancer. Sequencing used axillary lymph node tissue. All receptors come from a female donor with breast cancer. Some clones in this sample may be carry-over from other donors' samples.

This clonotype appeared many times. This CDR3 reads CAYGGQWGTDTQYF. The CDR3 bases are TGTGCCTATGGGGGCCAATGGGGCACAGATACGCAGTATTTT. This chain uses TRBV12-5 with TRBJ2-3, with a possible D match to TRBD1 (6 bases). The CDR3 runs to 14 residues. Germline V gene sequence: CDR1 LGHNT, CDR2 FRNRAP.

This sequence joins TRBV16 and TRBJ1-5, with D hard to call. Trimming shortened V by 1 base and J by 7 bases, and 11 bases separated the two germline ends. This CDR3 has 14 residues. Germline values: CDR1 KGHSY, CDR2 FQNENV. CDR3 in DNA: TGTGCCAGCAGCCAATTAAGGGAAGGACAGCCCCAGCATTTT. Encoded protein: CASSQLREGQPQHF.

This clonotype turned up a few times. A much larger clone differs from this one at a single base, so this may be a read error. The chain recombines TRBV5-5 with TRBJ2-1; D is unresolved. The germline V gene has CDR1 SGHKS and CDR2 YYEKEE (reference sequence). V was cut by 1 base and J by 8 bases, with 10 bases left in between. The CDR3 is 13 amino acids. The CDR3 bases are TGTGCCAGCAGCTTGTACCGGAGTCATGAGCAGTTCTTC. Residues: CASSLYRSHEQFF.

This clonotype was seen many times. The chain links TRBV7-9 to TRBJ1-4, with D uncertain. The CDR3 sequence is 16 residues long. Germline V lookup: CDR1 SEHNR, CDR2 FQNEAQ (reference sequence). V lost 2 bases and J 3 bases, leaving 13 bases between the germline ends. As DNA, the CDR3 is TGTGCCAGCAGCTTAAACGGCCGTTTGTCTAATGAAAAACTGTTTTTT. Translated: CASSLNGRLSNEKLFF.

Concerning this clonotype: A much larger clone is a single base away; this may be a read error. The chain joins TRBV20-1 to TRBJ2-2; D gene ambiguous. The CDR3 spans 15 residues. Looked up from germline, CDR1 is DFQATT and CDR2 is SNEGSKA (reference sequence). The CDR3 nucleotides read TGCGGTGCGAGGTGGGCCGAGACGAACACCGGGGAGCTGTTTTTT. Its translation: CGARWAETNTGELFF.

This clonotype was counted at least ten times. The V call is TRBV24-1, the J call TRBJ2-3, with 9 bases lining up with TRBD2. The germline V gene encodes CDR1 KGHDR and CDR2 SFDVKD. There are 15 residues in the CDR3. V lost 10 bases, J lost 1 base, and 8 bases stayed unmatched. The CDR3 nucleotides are TGTGCCACAGCAGGGGCTAGCGGGGGCACAGATACGCAGTATTTT. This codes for CATAGASGGTDTQYF.

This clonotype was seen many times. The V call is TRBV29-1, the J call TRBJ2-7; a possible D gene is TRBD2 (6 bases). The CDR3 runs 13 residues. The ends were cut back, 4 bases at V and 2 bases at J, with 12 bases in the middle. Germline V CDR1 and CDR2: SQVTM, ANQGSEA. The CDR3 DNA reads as TGCAGCGTTGTGCGGGACGGTACCTACGAGCAGTACTTC. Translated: CSVVRDGTYEQYF.

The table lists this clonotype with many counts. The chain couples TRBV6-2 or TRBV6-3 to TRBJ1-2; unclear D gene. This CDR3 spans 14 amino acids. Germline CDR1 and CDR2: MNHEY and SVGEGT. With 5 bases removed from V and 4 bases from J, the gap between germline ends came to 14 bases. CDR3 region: CASSPDRRAYGYTF. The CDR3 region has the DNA TGTGCCAGCAGTCCGGATCGACGAGCCTATGGCTACACCTTC.

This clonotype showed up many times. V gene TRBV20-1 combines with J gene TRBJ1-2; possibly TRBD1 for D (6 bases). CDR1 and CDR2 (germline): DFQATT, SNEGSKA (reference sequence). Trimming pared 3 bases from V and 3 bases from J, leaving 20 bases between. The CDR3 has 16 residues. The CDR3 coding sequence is TGCAGTGCTAGTGGGGGGGGGGCGGGGGGGGACTATGGCTACACCTTC. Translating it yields CSASGGGAGGDYGYTF.

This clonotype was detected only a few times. The CDR3 bases are TGTGCCAGCAGCTTTCTAGCGGGAGATGAGCAGTTCTTC. Amino acid sequence: CASSFLAGDEQFF. The V and J genes are TRBV11-3 and TRBJ2-1; 10 nucleotides match TRBD2. J lost 8 bases, V lost 3 bases, and 1 base had no gene match. The CDR3 has 13 residues. The germline CDR1 and CDR2 sequences are SGHNT and YENEEA.

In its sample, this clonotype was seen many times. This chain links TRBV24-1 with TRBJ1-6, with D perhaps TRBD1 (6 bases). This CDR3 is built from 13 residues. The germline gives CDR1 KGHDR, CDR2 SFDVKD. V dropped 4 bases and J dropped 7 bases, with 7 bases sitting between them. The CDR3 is CATSETGNSPLHF. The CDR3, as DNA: TGTGCCACCAGTGAAACAGGGAATTCACCCCTCCACTTT.